The 11 T cell receptor beta chains below were found in one sample sequenced in a study of OX40 agonist ivuxolimab in advanced cancers. Only in-frame clones appear in the TCRdb table, and some are missing; sequencing was by immunoSEQ multiplex PCR. Of some 43,000 clones listed, around 86% are singletons. The sequencing used CD4+ or CD8+ T cells sorted from blood, collected in a trial of the OX40 agonist ivuxolimab. These receptors all stem from an adult with an advanced solid tumor such as melanoma, head and neck, liver or kidney cancer.

The chain joins TRBV2 to TRBJ2-1; D uncertain. This CDR3 region has 13 residues. V was shortened by 1 base and J by 8 bases, with 9 bases between the two germline ends. CDR1 is SNHLY, CDR2 FYNNEI, per germline. CDR3 protein: CASSEGFRYEQFF. In DNA, the CDR3 is TGTGCCAGCAGTGAAGGTTTCCGATATGAGCAGTTCTTC. The whole variable domain, remainder taken from reference TRBV2 and TRBJ2-1, is EPEVTQTPSHQVTQMGQEVILRCVPISNHLYFYWYRQILGQKVEFLVSFYNNEISEKSEIFDDQFSVERPDGSNFTLKIRSTKLEDSAMYFCASSEGFRYEQFFGPGTRLTVL.

Only one count was recorded for this clone. V usage is TRBV7-2 and J usage is TRBJ2-4; possibly TRBD2 for D (5 bases). There are 16 residues in the CDR3. Germline V gives CDR1 SGHTA, CDR2 FQGNSA. V was pared by 3 bases and J by 0 bases, with 12 bases between. The CDR3 loop reads CASSFRGLIAKNIQYF. In nucleotides, the CDR3 is TGTGCCAGCAGCTTCCGCGGGTTGATAGCCAAAAACATTCAGTACTTC. The whole variable domain, filled in from reference TRBV7-2 and TRBJ2-4, reads GAGVSQSPSNKVTEKGKDVELRCDPISGHTALYWYRQSLGQGLEFLIYFQGNSAPDKSGLPSDRFSAERTGGSVSTLTIQRTQQEDSAVYLCASSFRGLIAKNIQYFGAGTRLSVL.

In regard to this clone: One end of the junction does not line up with germline, which may come from a read error. This rearrangement joins TRBV10-3 to TRBJ2-7; the D gene is possibly TRBD2 (6 bases). The germline V gene has CDR1 ENHRY and CDR2 SYGVKD. This CDR3 spans 15 amino acids. The CDR3 spells CASSEGLEGIYEQYF. CDR3 in DNA: TGTGCCAGCAGTGAAGGTCTGGAGGGAATTTACGAGCAGTACTTC.

The V call is TRBV6-1, the J call TRBJ2-3; a weak D match, TRBD2 (6 bases). Germline CDR1 is MNHNS and CDR2 is SASEGT. The CDR3 consists of 15 residues. V was clipped by 3 bases and J by 1 base, with 11 bases between them. The CDR3: CASSDGGLRTDTQYF. The DNA of the CDR3 is TGTGCCAGCAGTGACGGGGGTCTTCGCACAGATACGCAGTATTTT.

On this clone: Mismatch with germline at one junction end may stem from a read error. This CDR3 reads CASSLSTGPETQYF. The CDR3, as DNA: TGTGCCAGCAGCTTATCGACAGGCCCGGAGACCCAGTACTTC. The chain has TRBV4-1 and TRBJ2-5; a possible D gene is TRBD1 (6 bases). Germline V lookup: CDR1 MGHRA, CDR2 YSYEKL. CDR3 length: 14 residues.

V gene TRBV9 combines with J gene TRBJ2-3, with D hard to call. This CDR3 comprises 15 residues. V lost 0 bases, J lost 1 base, and 9 bases lay in between. Germline values: CDR1 SGDLS, CDR2 YYNGEE. DNA for the CDR3: TGTGCCAGCAGCGTAGGAGGTTGGGGCACAGATACGCAGTATTTT. It encodes CASSVGGWGTDTQYF.

This chain joins TRBV13 and TRBJ2-7; D unresolved. Looked up from germline, CDR1 is PRHDT and CDR2 is FYEKMQ (reference sequence). Trimming shortened V by 5 bases and J by 0 bases, and 11 bases separated the two germline ends. There are 14 residues in the CDR3. The CDR3 DNA follows: TGTGCCAGCAGCCCTACCGGCGTCTCCTACGAGCAGTACTTC. As protein: CASSPTGVSYEQYF.

The V gene is TRBV5-6, the J gene TRBJ1-4; D not resolved. Germline V gene lookup returns CDR1 SGHDT and CDR2 YYEEEE. This CDR3 comprises 12 residues. The ends were cut back, 0 bases at V and 7 bases at J, with 4 bases in the middle. The CDR3 region is CASSLGPEKLFF. CDR3 nucleotide sequence: TGTGCCAGCAGCTTGGGGCCTGAAAAACTGTTTTTT.

The chain uses TRBV28 and TRBJ2-5; D remains unclear. Germline V CDR1 and CDR2: MDHEN, SYDVKM. The CDR3 spans 13 residues. V dropped 6 bases and J dropped 3 bases, with 11 bases sitting between them. Here the CDR3 DNA reads TGTGCCAGCAGAAAGTTCAGCGAAGAGACCCAGTACTTC. This gives the protein CASRKFSEETQYF.

This chain uses TRBV9 with TRBJ1-2; D remains unclear. The CDR3 runs to 15 residues. Germline loops: CDR1 SGDLS, CDR2 YYNGEE. V lost 0 bases and J lost 4, with 13 bases in between. DNA for the CDR3: TGTGCCAGCAGCGTAGGGGCGGCCACACTCTATGGCTACACCTTC. Its protein is CASSVGAATLYGYTF.

CDR3 residues: CASSDRGTLYYGYTF. For the CDR3, the DNA is TGTGCCAGCAGTGACAGGGGTACTCTGTACTATGGCTACACCTTC. V gene TRBV2 combines with J gene TRBJ1-2; tentatively, D is TRBD1 (6 bases). The CDR3 sequence is 15 residues long. V lost 3 bases and J lost 3, with 14 bases in between. CDR1 and CDR2 from the germline V gene are SNHLY and FYNNEI.